The clone carrying this T cell receptor beta chain was seen repeatedly, ten times or more. Its antigen is currently unknown. The data stem from a study of naive and memory T cell subsets. Study-wide points: This RNA-based method may be sensitive to activation-related transcript changes.

TCR cDNA received a 3' ligated oligonucleotide that carried a UMI. Whole blood, roughly 2.4 ml, came from adult healthy volunteers. Reverse transcription used DNase-treated unsorted total RNA, aiming for 1 to 1000 ng. Four PCR rounds used nested alpha and beta constant region primers plus the SP2 primer. MiXCR was run by TCRdb on the 5' RACE reads, yielding one entry per CDR3 protein. This sample has 25,000 to 35,000 distinct CDR3 sequences; over 15% occur once, and the top ten carry around 2.6%. Germline lookup yields CDR1 ENHRY and CDR2 SYGVKD. This CDR3 region has 15 residues. Trimming took off 2 bases at V and 0 bases at J, with 5 bases between the two ends.

The source of this sequence is a female donor in good health. This chain uses TRBV10-3 with TRBJ2-6; no definite D call. CDR3 protein: CAISEVPSGANVLTF. CDR3 bases: TGTGCCATCAGTGAGGTCCCCTCTGGGGCCAACGTCCTGACTTTC.